This T cell receptor beta chain was recorded in a study of CD8+CD57+ T cells in acquired aplastic anemia. In the study overall: The sorted CD4+ and CD8+ cells yielded an average about 3.5 ug of DNA. On average, healthy donors gave 9.5 million to 14 million reads for CD4+ cells.

Profiling that covered TCR beta VDJ and CDR3 relied on genomic DNA as its template. TCRdb re-analysed the reads in MiXCR, keeping a single row per CDR3 protein. In the table there are about 210,000 distinct CDR3 sequences, roughly 35% of which are singletons. Whole-study results and caveats: Patients shared 25 to 30 CD8+ CDR3 sequences with controls.

This clonotype has a count of ten or more. Antigen: not known. This receptor was taken from a human donor in good health, serving as a control. The sample comprised sorted CD4+, CD8+, or CD8+CD57+ T cells (not recorded which) from PBMCs.

The CDR3 spells CASSYSLEDTQYF. The CDR3 coding sequence is TGTGCCAGCAGTTACTCGCTAGAGGATACGCAGTATTTT. The genes are TRBV6-5 and TRBJ2-3; D gene uncertain. This CDR3 spans 13 amino acids. Per the germline V gene, CDR1 is MNHEY and CDR2 is SVGAGI. Trimming stripped 0 bases from V and 6 bases from J, with 7 bases between.